This entry concerns a single T cell receptor (beta chain). Its target is unknown. The V and J ends lost 3 bases and 2 bases, in that order; junction bases with no gene match: 11. The CDR3 loop spans 17 amino acids. The germline CDR1 and CDR2 sequences are MGHRA and YSYEKL. Sequencing was performed with immunoSEQ multiplex PCR; in TCRdb, only in-frame clones are kept and a portion is missing. The sample yields tens of thousands of clones, about 83% seen once. The data belong to a study of neoadjuvant anti-PD-1 for oral cavity cancer. About the study: Patients without progression received a fourth nivolumab dose around day 43, then surgical resection on days 50-56. Overall study findings and caveats: Only a few patients per response group were TCR-analyzed; validation needed. Treg/Th17 ratio rose with pretreatment blood and fell with post-treatment tumor TCRbeta clonality.

The chain joins TRBV4-1 to TRBJ2-3, with TRBD2 identical over 7 bases. The source material was PBMCs, sampled before nivolumab (anti-PD-1) treatment. The clonotype comes from a person between 35 and 79 years old with oral cavity squamous cell carcinoma. The CDR3 DNA reads TGCGCCAGCAGCCACCCCGGCGGGGGACCAGACACAGATACGCAGTATTTT. Its protein is CASSHPGGGPDTDTQYF.